A single sample gave rise to the 30 T cell receptor beta chains below, sequenced in a study of blood T cell repertoires in COVID-19. Assay used: immunoSEQ multiplex PCR; TCRdb lists only in-frame clones, some missing. The data contain a few hundred thousand clones, roughly 84% of them singletons. Sequenced material: peripheral blood. These receptors were obtained from a woman between 18 and 29 years old with acute or convalescent COVID-19.

CDR3 in DNA: TGTGCCAGTAGTATTCGGCGGGAGGGCCTAGATACGCAGTATTTT. Translation gives CASSIRREGLDTQYF. The gene calls are TRBV19 and TRBJ2-3; 9 positions agree with TRBD2. The CDR3 sequence is 15 residues long. V lost 3 bases to trimming and J lost 5 bases; unmatched junction nucleotides: 6. The V gene's germline CDR1 is LNHDA and CDR2 SQIVND (reference sequence).

The chain combines TRBV7-2 with TRBJ2-5; 11 bases line up with TRBD2. Germline CDR1 and CDR2: SGHTA and FQGNSA. This CDR3 has 15 residues. V lost 3 bases to trimming and J lost 5 bases; unmatched junction nucleotides: 5. In DNA form, the CDR3 reads TGTGCCAGCAGCTTGGCGATAGCGGGAGGGGAGACCCAGTACTTC. It translates to CASSLAIAGGETQYF. The whole variable domain, remainder taken from reference TRBV7-2 and TRBJ2-5, is GAGVSQSPSNKVTEKGKDVELRCDPISGHTALYWYRQSLGQGLEFLIYFQGNSAPDKSGLPSDRFSAERTGGSVSTLTIQRTQQEDSAVYLCASSLAIAGGETQYFGPGTRLLVL.

This chain uses TRBV28 with TRBJ1-2, with D perhaps matching TRBD1 (6 bases). The CDR3 is 14 residues long. V shed 7 bases and J shed 4 bases, with 16 bases lying between them. The germline V gene encodes CDR1 MDHEN and CDR2 SYDVKM. DNA for the CDR3: TGTGCCAGCAACTTACCAGGGGCCCTCTATGGCTACACCTTC. Protein sequence: CASNLPGALYGYTF.

CDR3 residues: CASSYDRGLDGYTF. The CDR3 region has the DNA TGTGCCAGCAGTTACGACAGGGGGCTGGATGGCTACACCTTC. The chain recombines TRBV6-5 with TRBJ1-2; 10 bases map to TRBD1. The trim removed 2 bases at V and 6 bases at J, leaving 3 bases unmatched. CDR3 length equals 14 residues. Germline V CDR1 and CDR2: MNHEY, SVGAGI.

The V gene is TRBV6-5, the J gene TRBJ2-3; TRBD2 agrees at 9 bases. The ends lost 7 bases at V and 5 bases at J; junction bases unmatched: 10. CDR1 and CDR2 from the germline V gene are MNHEY and SVGAGI. CDR3 length: 15 residues. CDR3 protein: CASKFSGRAKDTQYF. The DNA for the CDR3 is TGTGCCAGCAAATTTAGCGGGAGAGCCAAAGATACGCAGTATTTT.

The gene calls are TRBV7-8 and TRBJ2-7; TRBD1 matches 10 bases. Germline CDR1 reads SGHVS; CDR2 reads FQNEAQ. V shed 5 bases and J 2 bases; nucleotides not matched to a gene: 9. The CDR3 sequence is 16 residues long. In DNA form, the CDR3 reads TGTGCCAGCAGCCCAGAAATGGGACAGGGGACCTACGAGCAGTACTTC. Translated: CASSPEMGQGTYEQYF.

This chain joins TRBV18 and TRBJ2-7; 11 positions agree with TRBD2. J gave up 6 bases and V 3 bases, and 10 bases lay outside the gene matches. The CDR3 extends over 16 amino acids. CDR1 and CDR2 from the germline V gene are KGHSH and LQKENI. The CDR3 region is CASSPTTSGNSREQYF. Here the CDR3 DNA reads TGTGCCAGCTCACCGACGACTAGCGGGAATTCTCGCGAGCAGTACTTC.

The V call is TRBV5-1, the J call TRBJ2-3; 12 positions agree with TRBD2. Germline values: CDR1 SGHRS, CDR2 YFSETQ. The CDR3 covers 19 residues. V shed 0 bases, J shed 2 bases, and the junction held 10 bases outside the gene matches. As DNA, the CDR3 is TGCGCCAGCAGCTTGGTGGAGCTAGCGGGAGGGGGGGTCACAGATACGCAGTATTTT. It is translated as CASSLVELAGGGVTDTQYF.

This chain connects TRBV24-1 to TRBJ1-5, with D possibly matching TRBD1 (6 bases). The V end was cut by 5 bases, the J end by 13 bases, with 14 bases between. The CDR3 sequence is 12 residues long. CDR1 KGHDR and CDR2 SFDVKD come from the germline V gene. The CDR3 loop reads CATSGGGALQHF. CDR3 nucleotide sequence: TGTGCCACCAGTGGAGGGGGGGCTCTGCAGCATTTT.

The V gene is TRBV5-1, the J gene TRBJ2-7, with a possible D match to TRBD1 (6 bases). Germline CDR1 reads SGHRS; CDR2 reads YFSETQ. The CDR3 contains 16 residues. Trimming cost V 2 bases and J 5 bases, with 20 bases left between them. CDR3 nucleotide sequence: TGCGCCAGCAGCTTAGGAACAGGGATTTTTGGGGACGAGCAGTACTTC. Residues: CASSLGTGIFGDEQYF.

This clone has only one observation. The V gene is TRBV30, the J gene TRBJ1-1; 12 nucleotides agree with TRBD1. Germline V CDR1 and CDR2: GTSNPN, SVGIG (reference sequence). The trim removed 8 bases at V and 6 bases at J, leaving 13 bases unmatched. This CDR3 spans 15 amino acids. The CDR3 DNA sequence: TGTGCCCAAGAAGGGACAGGGGGCTCGGGCGCTGAAGCTTTCTTT. Amino acids: CAQEGTGGSGAEAFF.

The chain recombines TRBV4-3 with TRBJ2-1; 12 nucleotides line up with TRBD2. Germline values: CDR1 LGHNA, CDR2 YSLEER. There are 17 residues in the CDR3. V shed 1 base and J 8 bases; nucleotides not matched to a gene: 9. Written as DNA, the CDR3 is TGCGCCAGCAGCCAAGGGGGGGCTAGCGGGAGGGGCTATGAGCAGTTCTTC. Its protein product is CASSQGGASGRGYEQFF.

The rearrangement joins TRBV11-3 to TRBJ2-2; 8 bases are shared with TRBD2. V lost 6 bases and J lost 3; bases outside the gene matches: 3. CDR1 and CDR2 from the germline V gene are SGHNT and YENEEA. The CDR3 totals 14 residues. CDR3 region: CASSWTSYTGELFF. CDR3 DNA sequence: TGTGCCAGCAGTTGGACTAGCTACACCGGGGAGCTGTTTTTT.

The J gene is TRBJ2-2, the V gene TRBV6-2 or TRBV6-3; 7 nucleotides agree with TRBD1. J gave up 3 bases and V 0 bases, and 1 base lay outside the gene matches. CDR3 length: 15 residues. Germline V gene lookup returns CDR1 MNHEY and CDR2 SVGEGT. CDR3 DNA sequence: TGTGCCAGCAGTTACTCCGACAGGGACACCGGGGAGCTGTTTTTT. Protein sequence: CASSYSDRDTGELFF.

The chain carries TRBV10-3 and TRBJ2-7, with 8 bases identical to TRBD1. The length of the CDR3 is 14 residues. V lost 8 bases, J lost 1 base, and 7 bases stayed unmatched. CDR1 is ENHRY and CDR2 is SYGVKD in the germline V gene. CDR3 in amino acids: CAIGNRDRSYEQYF. The CDR3 coding sequence is TGTGCCATCGGGAACCGGGACAGGTCCTACGAGCAGTACTTC.

The chain joins TRBV3-1 (or the pseudogene TRBV3-2) to TRBJ2-7; D is ambiguous. Germline lookup yields CDR1 LGHDT and CDR2 YNNKEL (reference sequence). The CDR3 is 14 residues long. V lost 1 base and J lost 6, with 13 bases in between. Here the CDR3 reads CASSQGFDSREQYF. CDR3 in DNA: TGTGCCAGCAGCCAAGGGTTTGATAGTCGCGAGCAGTACTTC.

The chain uses TRBV7-9 and TRBJ2-1; 9 bases align to TRBD2. The CDR3 runs to 17 residues. J lost 0 bases, V lost 0 bases, and 3 bases had no gene match. Germline CDR1 is SEHNR and CDR2 is FQNEAQ (reference sequence). The CDR3 sequence: CASSLASGSHSYNEQFF. In DNA, the CDR3 is TGTGCCAGCAGCTTAGCTAGCGGGAGCCACTCCTACAATGAGCAGTTCTTC.

V is TRBV7-8 and J is TRBJ2-2; weak D call: TRBD2 (6 bases). Germline CDR1 SGHVS, CDR2 FQNEAQ. The CDR3 covers 16 residues. V dropped 5 bases and J dropped 3 bases, with 16 bases sitting between them. CDR3 loop: CASSGMAGIDTGELFF. The CDR3 bases are TGTGCCAGCAGCGGAATGGCGGGGATCGACACCGGGGAGCTGTTTTTT. The whole variable domain, filled in from reference TRBV7-8 and TRBJ2-2, reads GAGVSQSPRYKVAKRGQDVALRCDPISGHVSLFWYQQALGQGPEFLTYFQNEAQLDKSGLPSDRFFAERPEGSVSTLKIQRTQQEDSAVYLCASSGMAGIDTGELFFGEGSRLTVL.

This chain joins TRBV19 and TRBJ1-2; TRBD1 agrees at 7 bases. Per the germline V gene, CDR1 is LNHDA and CDR2 is SQIVND (reference sequence). The CDR3 covers 16 residues. V dropped 3 bases and J dropped 2; count of bases not matched to a gene: 9. This chain's CDR3 is CASSMRGRTGNYGYTF. The DNA for the CDR3 is TGTGCCAGTAGTATGCGAGGAAGGACAGGAAACTATGGCTACACCTTC.

The rearrangement uses TRBV18 and TRBJ2-1; D possibly corresponds to TRBD2 (6 bases). V was trimmed by 3 bases and J by 2 bases, leaving 11 bases between them. Germline assignment: CDR1 KGHSH and CDR2 LQKENI. CDR3 size: 15 residues. Here the CDR3 reads CASSPGRGPYNEQFF. The CDR3 DNA reads TGTGCCAGCTCACCCGGGAGAGGGCCCTACAATGAGCAGTTCTTC. The variable domain in full, completed from reference TRBV18 and TRBJ2-1, reads NAGVMQNPRHLVRRRGQEARLRCSPMKGHSHVYWYRQLPEEGLKFMVYLQKENIIDESGMPKERFSAEFPKEGPSILRIQQVVRGDSAAYFCASSPGRGPYNEQFFGPGTRLTVL.

The chain couples TRBV30 to TRBJ1-4; no clear D gene. Deletions cut 2 bases from V and 7 bases from J, with 14 bases between. The CDR3 spans 14 residues. CDR1 and CDR2 (germline): GTSNPN, SVGIG (reference sequence). The DNA of the CDR3 is TGTGCCTGGAGTACGTTGCGGATAGGTGAAAAACTGTTTTTT. This codes for CAWSTLRIGEKLFF. Complete variable domain (other parts from reference TRBV30 and TRBJ1-4): SQTIHQWPATLVQPVGSPLSLECTVEGTSNPNLYWYRQAAGRGLQLLFYSVGIGQISSEVPQNLSASRPQDRQFILSSKKLLLSDSGFYLCAWSTLRIGEKLFFGSGTQLSVL.

The chain uses TRBV28 and TRBJ2-1; 7 bases fit TRBD1. The V segment lost 6 bases and the J segment 0 bases; nucleotides outside the gene matches: 8. Germline V gives CDR1 MDHEN, CDR2 SYDVKM. The CDR3 loop spans 16 amino acids. The CDR3 region is CASSPIQGSSYNEQFF. The CDR3 coding sequence is TGTGCCAGCAGCCCAATACAGGGGAGCTCCTACAATGAGCAGTTCTTC.

V and J are TRBV3-1 (or the pseudogene TRBV3-2) and TRBJ2-1; tentative D call: TRBD2 (5 bases). Germline loops: CDR1 LGHDT, CDR2 YNNKEL (reference sequence). Between the trimmed V and J ends, which lost 2 bases and 0 bases, there was a span of 5 bases. This CDR3 is built from 14 residues. CDR3 protein: CASSQSGSYNEQFF. In DNA, the CDR3 is TGTGCCAGCAGCCAAAGCGGCTCCTACAATGAGCAGTTCTTC.

The chain employs TRBV30 and TRBJ2-2, with 10 bases aligning to TRBD2. With 0 bases clipped from V and 1 base from J, the junction kept 2 bases outside the gene matches. In germline, CDR1 is GTSNPN, CDR2 SVGIG (reference sequence). The CDR3 sequence is 16 residues long. CDR3 coding DNA: TGTGCCTGGAGTGTACTAGCGGGATGGAACACCGGGGAGCTGTTTTTT. Protein product: CAWSVLAGWNTGELFF.

This rearrangement joins TRBV19 to TRBJ1-2; 8 bases line up with TRBD1. The CDR3 totals 14 residues. Germline CDR1 is LNHDA and CDR2 is SQIVND (reference sequence). With V trimmed by 6 bases and J by 5 bases, 8 bases remained unmatched. CDR3 DNA: TGTGCCAGTAGCTTGACAGGGGAGAGGTATGGCTACACCTTC. Amino acid sequence: CASSLTGERYGYTF.

This clone has a handful of counts. CDR3 nucleotide sequence: TGTGCCAGCAGTTTGCAGGGTCAGCCCCAGCATTTT. As protein: CASSLQGQPQHF. V and J are TRBV28 and TRBJ1-5; possible D gene TRBD1, 5 bases. Trimming stripped 3 bases from V and 6 bases from J, with 6 bases between. CDR1 and CDR2 from the germline V gene are MDHEN and SYDVKM. The CDR3 runs 12 residues.

The rearrangement uses TRBV28 and TRBJ2-7; 15 bases fit TRBD2. Germline-derived CDR1 and CDR2 are MDHEN and SYDVKM. The trim removed 5 bases at V and 6 bases at J, leaving 2 bases unmatched. The CDR3 is 14 residues long. CDR3 loop: CASSTGLAGGEQYF. The CDR3 DNA follows: TGTGCCAGCAGTACGGGACTAGCGGGAGGCGAGCAGTACTTC.

V and J are TRBV7-9 and TRBJ2-7; 10 nucleotides match TRBD1. The CDR3 is 15 residues long. Germline V CDR1 and CDR2: SEHNR, FQNEAQ (reference sequence). Losses at the gene ends were 5 bases for V and 3 bases for J; bases not matched to a gene: 7. The CDR3 spells CASSPETGGDYEQYF. The CDR3 DNA is TGTGCCAGCAGCCCGGAGACAGGGGGCGACTACGAGCAGTACTTC.

The V and J genes are TRBV7-2 and TRBJ2-3; 10 positions agree with TRBD2. Germline-derived CDR1 and CDR2 are SGHTA and FQGNSA. The CDR3 extends over 16 amino acids. V lost 3 bases to trimming and J lost 8 bases; unmatched junction nucleotides: 11. CDR3 nucleotides: TGTGCCAGCAGCTTTAGGGAGCGGGAGGGTCATAGTACGCAGTATTTT. This encodes CASSFREREGHSTQYF.

The gene calls are TRBV7-8 and TRBJ2-1; TRBD2 is a possible D gene (6 bases). This CDR3 is 13 amino acids long. V lost 5 bases, J lost 4 bases, and 9 bases lay in between. Per the germline V gene, CDR1 is SGHVS and CDR2 is FQNEAQ. The CDR3 sequence is CASSAGPYNEQFF. CDR3 DNA sequence: TGTGCCAGCAGCGCGGGACCATACAATGAGCAGTTCTTC.